The 7 T cell receptor beta chains below come from one sample, sequenced in a study of blood T cell repertoires in COVID-19. The method was immunoSEQ multiplex PCR; TCRdb's version includes in-frame clones alone and lacks a portion of them. In the table there are about 280,000 clones, around 84% of which are singletons. The source material was PBMCs or T cells enriched from blood (not recorded which). These receptors were collected from a middle-aged man who had been exposed to COVID-19.

The rearrangement uses TRBV5-1 and TRBJ1-4; no clear D. The CDR3 is 16 residues long. The germline V gene encodes CDR1 SGHRS and CDR2 YFSETQ. V was clipped by 4 bases and J by 0 bases, with 13 bases between them. The CDR3 spells CASSLSRFTTNEKLFF. The CDR3 DNA follows: TGCGCCAGCAGCCTATCACGCTTTACAACTAATGAAAAACTGTTTTTT.

This clone was recorded a few times. The chain uses TRBV7-9 and TRBJ1-1, with unresolved D. The germline V and J ends were trimmed by 0 bases and 1 base, with 9 bases remaining between them. This CDR3 region has 15 residues. Germline-derived CDR1 and CDR2 are SEHNR and FQNEAQ (reference sequence). As DNA, the CDR3 is TGTGCCAGCAGCTTAGCGGGTTGGAGGAACACTGAAGCTTTCTTT. Protein sequence: CASSLAGWRNTEAFF.

V usage is TRBV30 and J usage is TRBJ1-1; the D is unclear. There are 12 residues in the CDR3. Trimming removed 2 bases at V and 7 bases at J, with 11 bases between. In germline, CDR1 is GTSNPN, CDR2 SVGIG (reference sequence). The DNA for the CDR3 is TGTGCCTGGAGTCGGGGTTTGGGTGAAGCTTTCTTT. Translating it yields CAWSRGLGEAFF.

The chain's CDR3 is CSVELPSGRTYNEQFF. The DNA for the CDR3 is TGCAGCGTTGAACTCCCTAGCGGGAGGACTTACAATGAGCAGTTCTTC. The chain links TRBV29-1 to TRBJ2-1; 11 positions agree with TRBD2. V lost 2 bases to trimming and J lost 4 bases; unmatched junction nucleotides: 7. Germline values: CDR1 SQVTM, CDR2 ANQGSEA. CDR3 length: 16 amino acids.

The chain carries TRBV30 and TRBJ2-1; perhaps TRBD1 as D (5 bases). CDR1 GTSNPN and CDR2 SVGIG come from the germline V gene (reference sequence). The CDR3 totals 14 residues. V lost 7 bases to trimming and J lost 7 bases, with 20 bases between them. In nucleotides, the CDR3 is TGTGCCTTTAAGGGTTTGGGGCAGCCTAATGAGCAGTTCTTC. Residues: CAFKGLGQPNEQFF.

Worth noting for this clone: Distinct nucleotide sequences in the sample also encode this CDR3. The V and J genes are TRBV7-3 and TRBJ1-1; D might be TRBD1 (6 bases). Germline assignment: CDR1 SGHTA and CDR2 FQGTGA. This CDR3 has 13 amino acids. V shed 6 bases and J shed 1 base, with 9 bases lying between them. This CDR3 is CASSRGTNTEAFF. The CDR3 coding sequence is TGTGCCAGCAGTAGGGGGACGAACACTGAAGCTTTCTTT. Filled out from reference TRBV7-3 and TRBJ1-1, the complete variable domain reads GAGVSQTPSNKVTEKGKYVELRCDPISGHTALYWYRQSLGQGPEFLIYFQGTGAADDSGLPNDRFFAVRPEGSVSTLKIQRTERGDSAVYLCASSRGTNTEAFFGQGTRLTVV.

The chain links TRBV2 to TRBJ2-1, with D possibly being TRBD2 (7 bases). From germline, CDR1 is SNHLY and CDR2 FYNNEI. This CDR3 is built from 14 residues. The ends were cut back, 7 bases at V and 7 bases at J, with 17 bases in the middle. CDR3 amino acids: CASKGGESINEQFF. As DNA, the CDR3 is TGTGCCAGCAAGGGGGGGGAAAGCATTAATGAGCAGTTCTTC.